The next 20 T cell receptor beta chains were all read from a single sample in a study of lymphopenia after photon versus proton radiotherapy. Sequenced by immunoSEQ multiplex PCR; TCRdb stores in-frame clones only, minus some. Seen here are thousands of clones, approximately 80% observed once, and the top ten hold 45% to 65%. The sample in question was peripheral blood, obtained from a patient treated with photon-based radiotherapy. These receptor sequences come from a man aged 30 to 45 with gastric cancer.

V gene TRBV10-2 combines with J gene TRBJ2-7, with D maybe TRBD2 (6 bases). With 8 bases removed from V and 0 bases from J, the gap between germline ends came to 17 bases. From germline, CDR1 is WSHSY and CDR2 SAAADI. This CDR3 spans 15 amino acids. CDR3 sequence reads: CASGASEGYSYEQYF. CDR3 DNA sequence: TGCGCCAGCGGGGCGTCGGAGGGTTACTCCTACGAGCAGTACTTC.

This clone has more than one count but fewer than ten. The J gene is TRBJ1-6, the V gene TRBV2; D possibly corresponds to TRBD1 (6 bases). CDR1 and CDR2 (germline): SNHLY, FYNNEI. The CDR3 consists of 15 residues. Trimming removed 5 bases from V and 6 bases from J, with 14 bases in between. In nucleotides, the CDR3 is TGTGCCAGCAGTATCCTGACAGGCATTAATTCACCCCTCCACTTT. This translates into CASSILTGINSPLHF.

The CDR3 here is CASETGGNQPQHF. The CDR3 nucleotides read TGTGCCAGCGAGACAGGGGGGAATCAGCCCCAGCATTTT. The V gene is TRBV6-1, the J gene TRBJ1-5, with TRBD1 identical over 9 bases. Germline values: CDR1 MNHNS, CDR2 SASEGT. V trimming: 8 bases; J trimming: 4 bases; junction bases outside the gene matches: 3. The CDR3 runs 13 residues.

This clone was seen a handful of times. The V call is TRBV11-2, the J call TRBJ1-3; 7 bases match TRBD1. Trimming removed 5 bases from V and 2 bases from J; junction bases left unmatched: 3. The CDR3 contains 14 residues. Germline lookup yields CDR1 SGHAT and CDR2 FQNNGV. The CDR3 region is CASSRGTAGNTIYF. The DNA of the CDR3 is TGTGCCAGCAGCCGAGGGACAGCTGGAAACACCATATATTTT.

The gene calls are TRBV6-6 and TRBJ1-1; D may be TRBD1 (5 bases). This CDR3 spans 13 amino acids. V shed 1 base and J shed 4 bases, with 7 bases lying between them. Germline V lookup: CDR1 MNHNY, CDR2 SVGAGI (reference sequence). In DNA form, the CDR3 reads TGTGCCAGCAGTTACTTAAGGGGCACTGAAGCTTTCTTT. Its translation is CASSYLRGTEAFF.

The chain joins TRBV4-1 to TRBJ2-6; 9 bases match TRBD1. Germline V gives CDR1 MGHRA, CDR2 YSYEKL. This CDR3 has 18 residues. V was pared by 0 bases and J by 1 base, with 4 bases of the junction left unmatched. CDR3 residues: CASSQDGTGSSGANVLTF. The DNA for the CDR3 is TGCGCCAGCAGCCAAGATGGGACAGGGAGTTCTGGGGCCAACGTCCTGACTTTC.

J is TRBJ2-5 and V is TRBV7-8; TRBD1 agrees at 8 bases. The DNA end is more similar to TRBJ2-7, so the J call may be wrong. Germline CDR1 is SGHVS and CDR2 is FQNEAQ. The length of the CDR3 is 14 residues. CDR3 loop: CASSVGGQGYEQYF. DNA for the CDR3: TGTGCCAGCAGCGTAGGCGGACAGGGTTACGAGCAGTACTTC.

V is TRBV12-5 and J is TRBJ1-4, with D possibly being TRBD1 (5 bases). Germline lookup yields CDR1 LGHNT and CDR2 FRNRAP. V dropped 4 bases and J dropped 2 bases, with 14 bases sitting between them. The CDR3 covers 16 residues. The DNA for the CDR3 is TGTGCTAGTGGTTCGCAGGGAATTTGGACTAATGAAAAACTGTTTTTT. Translated: CASGSQGIWTNEKLFF.

As DNA, the CDR3 is TGCGCCAGCAGCCAAAACGGAGTTTGGGGCGGCTACACCTTC. This codes for CASSQNGVWGGYTF. The chain joins TRBV4-3 to TRBJ1-2; a weak D match, TRBD1 (5 bases). Germline values: CDR1 LGHNA, CDR2 YSLEER. V lost 2 bases and J lost 8, with 15 bases in between. The CDR3 is 14 residues long.

The chain joins TRBV2 to TRBJ1-1, with a possible D match to TRBD1 (6 bases). Germline loops: CDR1 SNHLY, CDR2 FYNNEI. V lost 6 bases and J lost 2, with 13 bases in between. This CDR3 is 14 amino acids long. The CDR3 loop reads CASRYRAQNTEAFF. For the CDR3, the DNA is TGTGCCAGCAGATACAGGGCCCAAAACACTGAAGCTTTCTTT.

V usage is TRBV11-2 and J usage is TRBJ2-3, with D possibly TRBD2 on 6 matching bases. Trimming took 1 base from V and 6 from J, leaving 11 bases between them. This CDR3 has 14 amino acids. Germline V lookup: CDR1 SGHAT, CDR2 FQNNGV. This chain's CDR3 is CASSLAGAADTQYF. CDR3 in DNA: TGTGCCAGCAGCTTAGCGGGAGCGGCTGATACGCAGTATTTT.

The chain carries TRBV18 and TRBJ1-2, with D possibly TRBD1 on 6 matching bases. This CDR3 is 16 amino acids long. Germline CDR1 KGHSH, CDR2 LQKENI. Deletions cut 6 bases from V and 0 bases from J, with 17 bases between. The CDR3 sequence is CASSLRTVDSNYGYTF. CDR3 DNA sequence: TGTGCCAGCTCGCTCCGGACAGTCGACTCTAACTATGGCTACACCTTC.

The J gene is TRBJ2-3, the V gene TRBV6-4; 11 nucleotides match TRBD2. Germline-derived CDR1 and CDR2 are MRHNA and SNTAGT. CDR3 length equals 14 residues. V gave up 2 bases and J gave up 5 bases; unmatched junction bases: 0. In DNA, the CDR3 is TGTGCCAGCAGTGACGGACTAGCGGGAGATACGCAGTATTTT. Amino acids: CASSDGLAGDTQYF.

The chain links TRBV6-1 to TRBJ2-7, with TRBD2 matching over 14 bases. Trimming cost V 0 bases and J 6 bases; bases outside gene matches: 4. The length of the CDR3 is 16 residues. Germline assignment: CDR1 MNHNS and CDR2 SASEGT. The CDR3: CASSEARTSGRSEQYF. The CDR3 DNA follows: TGTGCCAGCAGTGAAGCGAGGACTAGCGGGAGGTCCGAGCAGTACTTC.

CDR3 nucleotide sequence: TGTGCCAGCAGCTTAGACTCAGGGGGTCTCTATAATTCACCCCTCCACTTT. It specifies CASSLDSGGLYNSPLHF. The V and J genes are TRBV11-2 and TRBJ1-6; 7 nucleotides line up with TRBD1. The germline CDR1 and CDR2 sequences are SGHAT and FQNNGV. The CDR3 contains 17 residues. V dropped 0 bases and J dropped 3; count of bases not matched to a gene: 5.

The V call is TRBV6-5, the J call TRBJ2-1; 9 nucleotides match TRBD1. CDR3 length: 16 residues. Germline trimming cut 4 bases from V and 7 bases from J; bases unmatched to any gene: 11. The V gene's germline CDR1 is MNHEY and CDR2 SVGAGI. This CDR3 is CASSFLTGTGLNEQFF. Here the CDR3 DNA reads TGTGCCAGCAGTTTCCTCACCGGGACAGGGCTTAATGAGCAGTTCTTC.

CDR3 protein: CASSVPGLLNQPQHF. In DNA form, the CDR3 reads TGTGCCAGCAGCGTGCCGGGACTGCTTAATCAGCCCCAGCATTTT. The V gene is TRBV5-4, the J gene TRBJ1-5, with D tentatively TRBD1 (5 bases). The CDR3 covers 15 residues. CDR1 and CDR2 (germline): SGHNT, YYREEE (reference sequence). V was shortened by 4 bases and J by 4 bases, with 15 bases between the two germline ends.

The sample holds one count of this clone. The J gene is TRBJ2-5, the V gene TRBV11-3; D is perhaps TRBD2 (6 bases). The CDR3 has 15 residues. V lost 5 bases to trimming and J lost 5 bases, with 18 bases between them. Germline V CDR1 and CDR2: SGHNT, YENEEA. CDR3 nucleotides: TGTGCCAGCAGCCTAGCCCCAGGGCGGGACGAGACCCAGTACTTC. It translates to CASSLAPGRDETQYF.

This rearrangement joins TRBV29-1 to TRBJ1-2; D may be TRBD1 (5 bases). Germline assignment: CDR1 SQVTM and CDR2 ANQGSEA. The ends were cut back, 7 bases at V and 5 bases at J, with 11 bases in the middle. This CDR3 spans 11 amino acids. In DNA form, the CDR3 reads TGCAGCGCCAGGGTGGAGTATGGCTACACCTTC. Translation: CSARVEYGYTF.

J is TRBJ2-3 and V is TRBV4-2, with 7 bases lining up with TRBD2. V lost 5 bases and J lost 6; bases outside the gene matches: 11. Germline loops: CDR1 LGHNA, CDR2 YNFKEQ. The CDR3 is made up of 15 amino acids. For the CDR3, the DNA is TGTGCCAGCAGCTTGTGGAGCGGGAATAGGGATACGCAGTATTTT. Its protein is CASSLWSGNRDTQYF.